A selection of T cell receptor beta chains follows, all from one sample in a study of blood T cell repertoires in COVID-19. This table comes from immunoSEQ multiplex PCR, and its TCRdb copy is limited to in-frame clones, with some not included. In the table there are under 350,000 clones, more than 75% of which are singletons. Sequencing was performed on PBMCs or T cells enriched from blood (not recorded which). The receptors were gathered from a woman in her late teens or twenties who had recovered from COVID-19. Each CDR3 is given with its conserved first and last residue. Fields, in order: J gene, clone size, V gene, CDR3 length, D gene, CDR3 protein, CDR3 DNA. D genes are given only for firm matches. The size entry is marked missing in some rows and otherwise reads once, few, many or a size class.

TRBJ1-1,many,TRBV10-2,15,-,CASSAVQRGFTEAFF,TGCGCCAGCAGCGCCGTACAGAGGGGGTTCACTGAAGCTTTCTTT
TRBJ1-4,-,TRBV11-3,16,-,CASSFISSSGNEKLFF,TGTGCCAGCAGCTTTATTTCGTCGTCAGGGAATGAAAAACTGTTTTTT
TRBJ2-2,-,TRBV9,16,TRBD2,CASSPRLAGDTGELFF,TGTGCCAGCAGCCCTCGACTAGCGGGGGACACCGGGGAGCTGTTTTTT
TRBJ1-5,-,TRBV30,12,-,CAWSPGNQPQHF,TGTGCCTGGAGTCCAGGGAATCAGCCCCAGCATTTT
TRBJ2-7,-,TRBV6-5,12,-,CASSLDSYEQYF,TGTGCCAGCAGTCTAGATTCCTACGAGCAGTACTTC
TRBJ2-4,-,TRBV4-1,15,TRBD1,CASSQEPGQGGIQYF,TGCGCCAGCAGCCAAGAACCGGGACAGGGAGGCATTCAGTACTTC
TRBJ2-7,-,TRBV27,16,TRBD1,CASSRPPGGIDYEQYF,TGTGCCAGCAGTCGCCCCCCAGGGGGCATTGACTACGAGCAGTACTTC
TRBJ2-7,-,TRBV9,13,-,CASPSGDSYEQYF,TGTGCCAGCCCCTCGGGGGACTCCTACGAGCAGTACTTC
TRBJ2-7,-,TRBV4-1,16,TRBD1,CASSPSGTGDGYEQYF,TGCGCCAGCAGCCCCTCTGGGACAGGGGATGGTTACGAGCAGTACTTC
TRBJ1-5,-,TRBV6-5,14,TRBD1,CASSSRQGHQPQHF,TGTGCCAGCAGCAGCCGACAGGGGCATCAGCCCCAGCATTTT
TRBJ2-5,-,TRBV28,18,TRBD1,CASSLGRGQGASQETQYF,TGTGCCAGCAGTTTAGGAAGGGGACAGGGGGCGTCGCAAGAGACCCAGTACTTC
TRBJ2-7,once,TRBV11-3,14,TRBD1,CASSTGDSSYEQYF,TGTGCCAGCAGCACTGGGGACAGCTCCTACGAGCAGTACTTC
TRBJ2-7,-,TRBV9,18,TRBD2,CASSVDGGAPKTLDEQYF,TGTGCCAGCAGCGTAGACGGGGGGGCCCCTAAAACCCTTGACGAGCAGTACTTC
TRBJ1-1,once,TRBV5-4,14,TRBD1,CASSWDRAPAEAFF,TGTGCCAGCAGCTGGGACAGGGCTCCGGCTGAAGCTTTCTTT
TRBJ2-7,-,TRBV4-1,13,-,CASSQDTAYEQYF,TGCGCCAGCAGCCAAGATACGGCCTACGAGCAGTACTTC
TRBJ2-7,-,TRBV19,15,TRBD1,CASSTGTGEPYEQYF,TGTGCCAGTAGTACCGGAACAGGGGAACCCTACGAGCAGTACTTC
TRBJ1-4,once,TRBV9,17,TRBD1,CASSDGQGQLLHEKLFF,TGTGCCAGCAGCGATGGACAGGGCCAGCTCCTTCATGAAAAACTGTTTTTT
TRBJ1-3,few,TRBV5-4,14,TRBD1,CASSTRDRGNTIYF,TGTGCCAGCAGCACCCGGGACAGGGGGAACACCATATATTTT
TRBJ2-3,-,TRBV3-1/TRBV3-2,16,-,CASSQVGRGVVDTQYF,TGTGCCAGCAGCCAAGTCGGTCGGGGAGTTGTAGATACGCAGTATTTT
TRBJ1-1,-,TRBV6-6,13,-,CASSYEGDTEAFF,TGTGCCAGCAGTTATGAAGGGGACACTGAAGCTTTCTTT
TRBJ1-5,-,TRBV18,14,-,CASSPPGGNQPQHF,TGTGCCAGCTCACCACCGGGAGGCAATCAGCCCCAGCATTTT
TRBJ2-1,medium-sized,TRBV4-1,15,TRBD2,CASSQTSGSHNEQFF,TGCGCCAGCAGCCAAACTAGCGGGAGCCATAATGAGCAGTTCTTC
TRBJ2-3,-,TRBV7-2,17,TRBD2,CASSLVGSGGRIDTQYF,TGTGCCAGCAGCTTAGTGGGTAGCGGGGGGAGGATAGATACGCAGTATTTT
TRBJ1-6,-,TRBV28,14,-,CASSRGFGESPLHF,TGTGCCAGCAGTCGGGGTTTTGGGGAATCACCCCTCCACTTT
TRBJ2-1,-,TRBV11-3,15,TRBD2,CASSLAGGGYNEQFF,TGTGCCAGCAGCTTAGCTGGCGGGGGGTACAATGAGCAGTTCTTC
TRBJ2-1,-,TRBV23-1,12,-,CASSQRNNEQFF,TGCGCCAGCAGTCAACGTAACAATGAGCAGTTCTTC
TRBJ1-3,once,TRBV3-1/TRBV3-2,15,TRBD1,CASSQGRQGANTIYF,TGTGCCAGCAGCCAAGGGAGACAGGGGGCGAACACCATATATTTT
TRBJ1-2,-,TRBV7-9,12,-,CASSLGLNTPNF,TGTGCCAGCAGCCTGGGCCTAAACACCCCCAACTTC
TRBJ2-3,-,TRBV5-4,16,TRBD2,CASSLHSSGGADTQYF,TGTGCCAGCAGCTTACACTCTAGCGGGGGCGCAGATACGCAGTATTTT
TRBJ2-7,-,TRBV19,16,TRBD2,CASSIDRREVAYEQYF,TGTGCCAGTAGTATAGATCGGCGGGAGGTAGCCTACGAGCAGTACTTC
TRBJ2-5,-,TRBV5-6,16,-,CASERRGISTQETQYF,TGTGCCAGTGAACGCCGCGGGATTTCGACACAAGAGACCCAGTACTTC
TRBJ1-1,-,TRBV3-1/TRBV3-2,15,TRBD1,CASSQRQGLGTEAFF,TGTGCCAGCAGCCAAAGACAGGGGTTAGGCACTGAAGCTTTCTTT
TRBJ2-2,-,TRBV27,17,TRBD2,CASSLAGGRAYTGELFF,TGTGCCAGCAGTTTAGCGGGCGGGAGGGCCTACACCGGGGAGCTGTTTTTT
TRBJ1-6,once,TRBV6-2/TRBV6-3,16,TRBD1,CASSYLEGQGSSPLHF,TGTGCCAGCAGTTACTTGGAGGGACAGGGTAGTTCACCCCTCCACTTT
TRBJ2-7,-,TRBV5-1,16,TRBD2,CASSLDGAGGSDEQYF,TGCGCCAGCAGCTTGGACGGCGCGGGAGGGTCTGACGAGCAGTACTTC
TRBJ1-5,-,TRBV19,16,-,CASSIEGARRDQPQHF,TGTGCCAGTAGTATAGAGGGGGCGCGGCGGGATCAGCCCCAGCATTTT
TRBJ1-2,-,TRBV30,12,-,CAWSVTGYGYTF,TGTGCCTGGAGTGTAACAGGCTATGGCTACACCTTC
TRBJ2-5,-,TRBV12-5,14,-,CASGPRGGKETQYF,TGTGCTAGTGGTCCCAGGGGAGGGAAAGAGACCCAGTACTTC
TRBJ1-1,-,TRBV28,16,-,CASSSYRALVNTEAFF,TGTGCCAGCAGTTCCTACAGGGCGTTGGTGAACACTGAAGCTTTCTTT
TRBJ1-6,few,TRBV2,15,-,CASSAFGGGNSPLHF,TGTGCCAGCAGCGCCTTTGGGGGCGGCAATTCACCCCTCCACTTT
TRBJ1-2,-,TRBV7-2,12,-,CASSLVWQGYTF,TGTGCCAGCAGCTTAGTCTGGCAAGGCTACACCTTC
TRBJ1-1,-,TRBV5-4,15,-,CASSNAGELNTEAFF,TGTGCCAGCAGCAATGCAGGGGAATTGAACACTGAAGCTTTCTTT
TRBJ2-5,-,TRBV27,15,-,CASSLSMTGYETQYF,TGTGCCAGCAGTTTATCGATGACAGGATATGAGACCCAGTACTTC
TRBJ2-3,-,TRBV7-7,15,TRBD2,CASSPGLASTDTQYF,TGTGCCAGCAGCCCAGGACTAGCTAGCACAGATACGCAGTATTTT
TRBJ1-4,-,TRBV28,15,TRBD1,CASRYQGAGNEKLFF,TGTGCCAGCAGATACCAGGGGGCAGGGAATGAAAAACTGTTTTTT
TRBJ2-2,-,TRBV4-3,16,TRBD2,CASSQEPGGDTGELFF,TGCGCCAGCAGCCAAGAGCCCGGGGGGGACACCGGGGAGCTGTTTTTT
TRBJ2-7,-,TRBV3-1/TRBV3-2,13,-,CASSQGQGGEQYF,TGTGCCAGCAGCCAAGGCCAGGGAGGCGAGCAGTACTTC
TRBJ2-3,-,TRBV24-1,16,TRBD1,CATSDPRTGGMDTQYF,TGTGCCACCAGTGACCCTCGGACAGGGGGCATGGATACGCAGTATTTT
TRBJ2-1,-,TRBV5-1,14,TRBD1,CASSSRTGTNEQFF,TGCGCCAGCAGTTCTAGGACAGGGACTAATGAGCAGTTCTTC